This is a list of T cell receptor beta chains from one sample in a study of T-cell reconstitution after alpha-beta-depleted transplantation in children. MiXCR, run by TCRdb on the PCR reads, gives a single entry per CDR3 protein. The sample holds nearly 400,000 distinct CDR3 sequences, roughly 20% seen once. The input for sequencing was PBMCs from the stem cell graft donor, taken from the stem cell graft. Receptors originate from a human donor who donated a stem cell graft to a child with acute myeloid leukemia. Each CDR3 is given with its conserved first and last residue. Fields, in order: V gene, D gene, clone size, J gene, CDR3 protein, CDR3 DNA. D genes are given only for firm matches. Only part of the rows carry a size: once, few, many, or a class if the clone is expanded.

v_gene: TRBV10-2
d_gene: TRBD2
abundance: -
j_gene: TRBJ2-5
CDR3aa: CASSELLWEGLMEETQYF
CDR3nt: TGCGCCAGCAGTGAGTTATTGTGGGAGGGCCTGATGGAAGAGACCCAGTACTTC

v_gene: TRBV28
d_gene: TRBD2
abundance: -
j_gene: TRBJ2-3
CDR3aa: CASSYLRELADTQYF
CDR3nt: TGTGCCAGCAGTTATTTGCGGGAGCTTGCAGATACGCAGTATTTT

v_gene: TRBV20-1
d_gene: -
abundance: many
j_gene: TRBJ2-1
CDR3aa: CSAPSRAGAYNEQFF
CDR3nt: TGCAGTGCCCCATCCCGGGCGGGCGCCTACAATGAGCAGTTCTTC

v_gene: TRBV28
d_gene: TRBD2
abundance: -
j_gene: TRBJ2-3
CDR3aa: CASSFALAGNTDTQYF
CDR3nt: TGTGCCAGCAGTTTCGCACTAGCGGGAAACACAGATACGCAGTATTTT

v_gene: TRBV4-2
d_gene: -
abundance: few
j_gene: TRBJ2-7
CDR3aa: CASSQEAGQNYEQYF
CDR3nt: TGTGCCAGCAGCCAAGAGGCCGGACAGAACTACGAGCAGTACTTC

v_gene: TRBV5-1
d_gene: -
abundance: -
j_gene: TRBJ2-7
CDR3aa: CASRGFTNYEQYF
CDR3nt: TGCGCCAGCAGGGGCTTTACCAACTACGAGCAGTACTTC

v_gene: TRBV12-3/TRBV12-4
d_gene: TRBD2
abundance: few
j_gene: TRBJ2-3
CDR3aa: CASNTAGPSTDTQYF
CDR3nt: TGTGCCAGCAACACAGCGGGGCCTAGCACAGATACGCAGTATTTT

v_gene: TRBV10-2
d_gene: -
abundance: -
j_gene: TRBJ1-1
CDR3aa: CASSGGAMNTEAFF
CDR3nt: TGCGCCAGCAGTGGAGGGGCGATGAACACTGAAGCTTTCTTT

v_gene: TRBV7-6
d_gene: -
abundance: -
j_gene: TRBJ2-3
CDR3aa: CASSLGSGGGDTQYF
CDR3nt: TGTGCCAGCAGCTTAGGTTCGGGGGGCGGAGATACGCAGTATTTT

v_gene: TRBV27
d_gene: -
abundance: many
j_gene: TRBJ2-7
CDR3aa: CASSPGNLYEQYF
CDR3nt: TGTGCCAGCAGTCCCGGGAATCTCTACGAGCAGTACTTC

v_gene: TRBV4-1
d_gene: TRBD2
abundance: few
j_gene: TRBJ2-1
CDR3aa: CASSRDGLAVNNEQFF
CDR3nt: TGCGCCAGCAGCCGAGACGGACTAGCGGTTAACAATGAGCAGTTCTTC

v_gene: TRBV18
d_gene: -
abundance: few
j_gene: TRBJ1-1
CDR3aa: CASSPINGNTEAFF
CDR3nt: TGTGCCAGCTCACCGATCAATGGGAACACTGAAGCTTTCTTT

v_gene: TRBV9
d_gene: -
abundance: few
j_gene: TRBJ1-1
CDR3aa: CASSVSAGIPEAFF
CDR3nt: TGTGCCAGCAGCGTTTCCGCAGGAATCCCTGAAGCTTTCTTT

v_gene: TRBV28
d_gene: TRBD1
abundance: few
j_gene: TRBJ2-5
CDR3aa: CASSGTGQGWETQYF
CDR3nt: TGTGCCAGCAGTGGTACGGGACAGGGGTGGGAGACCCAGTACTTC

v_gene: TRBV4-1
d_gene: TRBD1
abundance: many
j_gene: TRBJ2-1
CDR3aa: CASRNHRGNEQFF
CDR3nt: TGCGCCAGCAGAAACCACAGGGGGAATGAGCAGTTCTTC

v_gene: TRBV5-1
d_gene: TRBD1
abundance: few
j_gene: TRBJ2-3
CDR3aa: CASSLYGTVGTDTQYF
CDR3nt: TGCGCCAGCAGCTTGTACGGGACAGTTGGCACAGATACGCAGTATTTT

v_gene: TRBV6-2/TRBV6-3
d_gene: TRBD2
abundance: few
j_gene: TRBJ2-1
CDR3aa: CASRGREGPSSYNEQFF
CDR3nt: TGTGCCAGCAGAGGTAGGGAGGGGCCGAGCTCCTACAATGAGCAGTTCTTC

v_gene: TRBV20-1
d_gene: -
abundance: -
j_gene: TRBJ2-7
CDR3aa: CSASLRDYEQYF
CDR3nt: TGCAGTGCTAGCTTGCGGGACTACGAGCAGTACTTC

v_gene: TRBV12-3/TRBV12-4
d_gene: -
abundance: -
j_gene: TRBJ2-1
CDR3aa: CASSLGLATYNEQFF
CDR3nt: TGTGCCAGCAGTTTAGGGCTAGCGACCTACAATGAGCAGTTCTTC

v_gene: TRBV12-3/TRBV12-4
d_gene: -
abundance: many
j_gene: TRBJ1-5
CDR3aa: CASSLRGNQPQHF
CDR3nt: TGTGCCAGCAGCTTACGGGGAAATCAGCCCCAGCATTTT

v_gene: TRBV12-3/TRBV12-4
d_gene: TRBD2
abundance: many
j_gene: TRBJ2-1
CDR3aa: CASSSGRGEYNEQFF
CDR3nt: TGTGCCAGCAGTTCGGGGCGGGGGGAATACAATGAGCAGTTCTTC

v_gene: TRBV7-9
d_gene: TRBD2
abundance: few
j_gene: TRBJ2-7
CDR3aa: CASSPTSGWYEQYF
CDR3nt: TGTGCCAGCAGCCCGACTAGCGGGTGGTACGAGCAGTACTTC

v_gene: TRBV6-1
d_gene: -
abundance: -
j_gene: TRBJ1-5
CDR3aa: CASTNSPSNQPQHF
CDR3nt: TGTGCCAGCACCAACTCCCCCAGCAATCAGCCCCAGCATTTT

v_gene: TRBV20-1
d_gene: TRBD2
abundance: -
j_gene: TRBJ2-2
CDR3aa: CSASGLAGGTGVGELFF
CDR3nt: TGCAGTGCTAGCGGGCTAGCGGGAGGAACTGGGGTCGGGGAGCTGTTTTTT

v_gene: TRBV25-1
d_gene: -
abundance: many
j_gene: TRBJ1-4
CDR3aa: CASSDSRVDEKLFF
CDR3nt: TGTGCCAGCAGTGACAGCAGGGTAGATGAAAAACTGTTTTTT

v_gene: TRBV6-1
d_gene: -
abundance: -
j_gene: TRBJ2-5
CDR3aa: CASRSQDRQETQYF
CDR3nt: TGTGCCAGCAGGAGCCAGGACCGGCAAGAGACCCAGTACTTC

v_gene: TRBV15
d_gene: TRBD1
abundance: -
j_gene: TRBJ1-5
CDR3aa: CATSRGGTGATDQPQHF
CDR3nt: TGTGCCACCAGCAGAGGAGGGACAGGCGCTACGGATCAGCCCCAGCATTTT

v_gene: TRBV20-1
d_gene: TRBD2
abundance: many
j_gene: TRBJ2-3
CDR3aa: CSAREVAGGADTQYF
CDR3nt: TGCAGTGCTAGAGAGGTAGCGGGAGGTGCAGATACGCAGTATTTT

v_gene: TRBV15
d_gene: TRBD2
abundance: once
j_gene: TRBJ2-7
CDR3aa: CATSPSGIPYEQYF
CDR3nt: TGTGCCACCAGCCCTAGCGGGATACCCTACGAGCAGTACTTC

v_gene: TRBV7-9
d_gene: -
abundance: few
j_gene: TRBJ2-7
CDR3aa: CASSRDPSYEQYF
CDR3nt: TGTGCCAGCAGCCGAGATCCCTCCTACGAGCAGTACTTC

v_gene: TRBV29-1
d_gene: TRBD2
abundance: few
j_gene: TRBJ2-2
CDR3aa: CSVDGLAGLNTGELFF
CDR3nt: TGCAGCGTTGATGGACTAGCGGGGCTGAACACCGGGGAGCTGTTTTTT

v_gene: TRBV25-1
d_gene: -
abundance: few
j_gene: TRBJ1-2
CDR3aa: CASRGLLYGYTF
CDR3nt: TGTGCCAGCAGGGGGCTTCTGTATGGCTACACCTTC

v_gene: TRBV2
d_gene: TRBD1
abundance: -
j_gene: TRBJ2-5
CDR3aa: CASTWAGGMETQYF
CDR3nt: TGTGCCAGCACTTGGGCAGGGGGCATGGAGACCCAGTACTTC

v_gene: TRBV10-2
d_gene: -
abundance: few
j_gene: TRBJ1-5
CDR3aa: CASSESPGVGQPQHF
CDR3nt: TGCGCCAGCAGTGAGTCCCCAGGGGTGGGTCAGCCCCAGCATTTT

v_gene: TRBV20-1
d_gene: -
abundance: many
j_gene: TRBJ2-1
CDR3aa: CSARRGRGEQFF
CDR3nt: TGCAGTGCTAGGAGGGGTCGCGGTGAGCAGTTCTTC

v_gene: TRBV10-3
d_gene: TRBD1
abundance: few
j_gene: TRBJ2-3
CDR3aa: CAIKGTGGTDTQYF
CDR3nt: TGTGCCATCAAAGGGACAGGGGGTACAGATACGCAGTATTTT

v_gene: TRBV27
d_gene: -
abundance: -
j_gene: TRBJ2-4
CDR3aa: CASSSPEFAKNIQYF
CDR3nt: TGTGCCAGCAGTTCACCGGAATTTGCCAAAAACATTCAGTACTTC

v_gene: TRBV11-1
d_gene: TRBD2
abundance: -
j_gene: TRBJ2-1
CDR3aa: CASSLYHPRSGIIGEQFF
CDR3nt: TGTGCCAGCAGCTTATACCATCCGAGGAGCGGGATAATCGGGGAGCAGTTCTTC

v_gene: TRBV4-1
d_gene: -
abundance: few
j_gene: TRBJ1-2
CDR3aa: CASSQGWNNGYTF
CDR3nt: TGCGCCAGCAGCCAAGGATGGAACAATGGCTACACCTTC

v_gene: TRBV7-7
d_gene: TRBD2
abundance: -
j_gene: TRBJ2-1
CDR3aa: CASSRGVAGGLNEQFF
CDR3nt: TGTGCTAGCAGCCGAGGGGTAGCGGGAGGGCTTAATGAGCAGTTCTTC

v_gene: TRBV4-1
d_gene: -
abundance: -
j_gene: TRBJ1-1
CDR3aa: CASSQAGDMAFF
CDR3nt: TGCGCCAGCAGCCAAGCCGGGGACATGGCTTTCTTT

v_gene: TRBV6-5
d_gene: -
abundance: many
j_gene: TRBJ2-7
CDR3aa: CASSYEREQYF
CDR3nt: TGTGCCAGCAGTTACGAGAGAGAGCAGTACTTC

v_gene: TRBV28
d_gene: TRBD1
abundance: few
j_gene: TRBJ2-7
CDR3aa: CASSRQGESYEQYF
CDR3nt: TGTGCCAGCAGTCGACAGGGGGAATCCTACGAGCAGTACTTC

v_gene: TRBV12-3/TRBV12-4
d_gene: TRBD1
abundance: many
j_gene: TRBJ1-1
CDR3aa: CASSRTGISNTEAFF
CDR3nt: TGTGCCAGCAGTCGGACAGGGATTTCCAACACTGAAGCTTTCTTT

v_gene: TRBV12-3/TRBV12-4
d_gene: -
abundance: medium-sized
j_gene: TRBJ2-1
CDR3aa: CASSPTPSLGHEQFF
CDR3nt: TGTGCCAGCAGTCCTACACCATCCTTAGGGCATGAGCAGTTCTTC

v_gene: TRBV12-3/TRBV12-4
d_gene: TRBD1
abundance: many
j_gene: TRBJ2-7
CDR3aa: CASSLFPGDRGSEQYF
CDR3nt: TGTGCCAGCAGTTTATTCCCCGGAGACAGGGGAAGCGAGCAGTACTTC

v_gene: TRBV20-1
d_gene: -
abundance: -
j_gene: TRBJ2-7
CDR3aa: CSARTVDALLIHEQYF
CDR3nt: TGCAGTGCTAGAACCGTAGATGCGCTCCTGATTCACGAGCAGTACTTC

v_gene: TRBV7-2
d_gene: TRBD2
abundance: few
j_gene: TRBJ2-5
CDR3aa: CASSPTGLEWETQYF
CDR3nt: TGTGCCAGCAGCCCTACGGGACTAGAGTGGGAGACCCAGTACTTC

v_gene: TRBV12-3/TRBV12-4
d_gene: -
abundance: few
j_gene: TRBJ2-2
CDR3aa: CASSLIRGTGELFF
CDR3nt: TGTGCCAGCAGTTTAATCCGGGGCACCGGGGAGCTGTTTTTT

v_gene: TRBV20-1
d_gene: TRBD2
abundance: few
j_gene: TRBJ2-1
CDR3aa: CSATSGTSGINEQFF
CDR3nt: TGCAGTGCTACGTCCGGGACTAGCGGGATCAATGAGCAGTTCTTC

v_gene: TRBV29-1
d_gene: -
abundance: many
j_gene: TRBJ1-1
CDR3aa: CSVVGSFLYTEAFF
CDR3nt: TGCAGCGTTGTCGGCAGCTTCTTGTACACTGAAGCTTTCTTT

v_gene: TRBV29-1
d_gene: -
abundance: few
j_gene: TRBJ1-1
CDR3aa: CSTRGGLDTEAFF
CDR3nt: TGCAGCACCCGGGGGGGGTTAGACACTGAAGCTTTCTTT

v_gene: TRBV28
d_gene: TRBD1
abundance: many
j_gene: TRBJ2-5
CDR3aa: CASSLPQGQQNF
CDR3nt: TGTGCCAGCAGTTTACCACAGGGACAGCAGAACTTC

v_gene: TRBV27
d_gene: -
abundance: -
j_gene: TRBJ2-2
CDR3aa: CASSKYSTGELFF
CDR3nt: TGTGCCAGCAGTAAATACTCCACCGGGGAGCTGTTTTTT

v_gene: TRBV15
d_gene: -
abundance: -
j_gene: TRBJ2-7
CDR3aa: CATSRDPMSSYEQYF
CDR3nt: TGTGCCACCAGCAGAGACCCCATGAGCTCCTACGAGCAGTACTTC

v_gene: TRBV27
d_gene: TRBD1
abundance: -
j_gene: TRBJ2-1
CDR3aa: CASSAGQGARDEQFF
CDR3nt: TGTGCCAGCAGTGCCGGACAGGGGGCTCGGGATGAGCAGTTCTTC

v_gene: TRBV10-3
d_gene: -
abundance: many
j_gene: TRBJ2-1
CDR3aa: CAISFRGSYNEQFF
CDR3nt: TGTGCCATCAGTTTTCGGGGCTCCTACAATGAGCAGTTCTTC

v_gene: TRBV7-8
d_gene: TRBD2
abundance: few
j_gene: TRBJ2-5
CDR3aa: CASRLLAGLPQETQYF
CDR3nt: TGTGCCAGCAGGCTACTAGCGGGCCTTCCTCAAGAGACCCAGTACTTC

v_gene: TRBV4-1
d_gene: -
abundance: few
j_gene: TRBJ2-1
CDR3aa: CASSQRDSFNEQFF
CDR3nt: TGCGCCAGCAGCCAACGGGACTCCTTCAATGAGCAGTTCTTC